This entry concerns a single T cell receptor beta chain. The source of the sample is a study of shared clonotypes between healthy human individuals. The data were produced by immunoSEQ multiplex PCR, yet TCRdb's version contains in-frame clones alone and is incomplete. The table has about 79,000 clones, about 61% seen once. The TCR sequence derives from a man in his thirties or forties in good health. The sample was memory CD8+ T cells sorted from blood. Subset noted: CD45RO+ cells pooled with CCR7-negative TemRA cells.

CDR3 sequence: CSVKDTSSYNEQFF. CDR3 DNA sequence: TGCAGCGTTAAGGACACGAGCTCCTACAATGAGCAGTTCTTC. V gene TRBV29-1 combines with J gene TRBJ2-1, with D possibly TRBD1 on 5 matching bases. Trimming took 5 bases from V and 0 from J, leaving 11 bases between them. The CDR3 length is 14 residues. The germline gives CDR1 SQVTM, CDR2 ANQGSEA.